This T cell receptor (beta chain) was obtained from a study of CD8+CD57+ T cells in acquired aplastic anemia. V dropped 1 base and J dropped 4; count of bases not matched to a gene: 16. This CDR3 spans 20 amino acids. CDR1 is MDHEN and CDR2 is SYDVKM in the germline V gene. Investigators profiled TCR beta VDJ and CDR3 from genomic DNA template. MiXCR, applied by TCRdb to the reads, yields one record per CDR3 protein. Among a few hundred thousand distinct CDR3 sequences listed, under 40% were seen once. Before being chosen for sequencing, patients had shown CD8+CD57+ cell expansion by flow cytometry. This chain links TRBV28 with TRBJ2-7; 13 nucleotides agree with TRBD2. The sequencing sample was made of sorted CD4+, CD8+, or CD8+CD57+ T cells (not recorded which) from PBMCs. This TCR derives from a human donor with aplastic anemia. CDR3 sequence (DNA): TGTGCCAGCAGTTTATCGGCCCCTCGGACTAGCGGGAGTGGGGCATACGAGCAGTACTTC. Protein product: CASSLSAPRTSGSGAYEQYF.